This section outlines one TCR beta chain sequence together with its context. Time point specified: after neoadjuvant nivolumab, at surgical resection. This record comes from a study of neoadjuvant anti-PD-1 for oral cavity cancer. The CDR3 extends over 13 amino acids. V gave up 2 bases and J gave up 7 bases, with 9 bases separating them. Germline CDR1 MNHEY, CDR2 SVGAGI. TCRdb keeps only in-frame clones here, not all; method: immunoSEQ multiplex PCR. The profile shows over 11,000 clones, approximately 73% of them singletons. This receptor was taken from a person between 40 and 79 years old with oral cavity squamous cell carcinoma. This chain connects TRBV6-5 to TRBJ2-1; the D gene is possibly TRBD2 (5 bases). Sequenced here: PBMCs, sampled after nivolumab (anti-PD-1) treatment. The CDR3: CASSYGERNEQFF. The CDR3 region has the DNA TGTGCCAGCAGTTACGGGGAGAGGAATGAGCAGTTCTTC.